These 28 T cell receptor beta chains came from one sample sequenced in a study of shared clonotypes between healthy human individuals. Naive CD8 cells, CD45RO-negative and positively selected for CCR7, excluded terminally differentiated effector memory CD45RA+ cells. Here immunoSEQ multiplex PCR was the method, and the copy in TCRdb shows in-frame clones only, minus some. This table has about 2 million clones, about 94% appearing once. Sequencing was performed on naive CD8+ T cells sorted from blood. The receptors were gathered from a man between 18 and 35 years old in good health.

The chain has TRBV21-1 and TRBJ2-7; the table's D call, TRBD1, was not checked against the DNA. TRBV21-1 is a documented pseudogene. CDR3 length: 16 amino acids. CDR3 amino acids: CASSKEYRGRPYEQYF. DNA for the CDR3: TGTGCCAGCAGCAAAGAGTACAGGGGAAGGCCTTACGAGCAGTACTTC.

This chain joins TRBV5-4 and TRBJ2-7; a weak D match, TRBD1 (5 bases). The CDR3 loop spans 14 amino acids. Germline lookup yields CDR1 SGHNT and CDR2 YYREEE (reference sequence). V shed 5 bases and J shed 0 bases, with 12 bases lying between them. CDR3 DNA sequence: TGTGCCAGCAGTCTAGGGGTGGACTCCTACGAGCAGTACTTC. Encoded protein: CASSLGVDSYEQYF.

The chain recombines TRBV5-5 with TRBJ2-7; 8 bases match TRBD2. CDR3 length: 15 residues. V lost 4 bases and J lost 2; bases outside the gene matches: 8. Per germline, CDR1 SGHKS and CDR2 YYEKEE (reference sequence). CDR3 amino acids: CASSAGGREAYEQYF. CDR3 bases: TGTGCCAGCAGCGCGGGGGGCCGTGAGGCCTACGAGCAGTACTTC.

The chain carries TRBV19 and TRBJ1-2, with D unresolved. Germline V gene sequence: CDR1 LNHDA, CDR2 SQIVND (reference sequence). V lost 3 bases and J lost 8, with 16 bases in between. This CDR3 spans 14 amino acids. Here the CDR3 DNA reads TGTGCCAGTAGTATTAACGATCCATTGAAAGGCTACACCTTC. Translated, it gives CASSINDPLKGYTF.

The CDR3 loop reads CASSPRWSAGETQYF. Here the CDR3 DNA reads TGTGCCAGCAGTCCAAGGTGGTCCGCAGGGGAGACCCAGTACTTC. The rearrangement uses TRBV6-6 and TRBJ2-5, with D maybe TRBD1 (5 bases). The CDR3 runs to 15 residues. V lost 5 bases and J lost 5, with 18 bases in between. Germline lookup yields CDR1 MNHNY and CDR2 SVGAGI (reference sequence).

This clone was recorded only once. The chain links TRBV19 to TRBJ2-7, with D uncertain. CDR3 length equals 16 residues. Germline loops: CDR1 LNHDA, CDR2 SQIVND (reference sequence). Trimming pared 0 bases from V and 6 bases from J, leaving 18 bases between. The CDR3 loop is CASSIDRISGSLEQYF. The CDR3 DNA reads TGTGCCAGTAGTATAGATCGGATCTCCGGAAGCCTCGAGCAGTACTTC.

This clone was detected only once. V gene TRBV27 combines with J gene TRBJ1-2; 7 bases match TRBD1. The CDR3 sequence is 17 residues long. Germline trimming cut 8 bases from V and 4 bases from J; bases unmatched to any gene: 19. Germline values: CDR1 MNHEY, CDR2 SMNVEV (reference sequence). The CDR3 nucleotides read TGTGCCAGCTCTCCCATCCCGCCGGGACAGTCTCTCTATGGCTACACCTTC. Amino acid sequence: CASSPIPPGQSLYGYTF.

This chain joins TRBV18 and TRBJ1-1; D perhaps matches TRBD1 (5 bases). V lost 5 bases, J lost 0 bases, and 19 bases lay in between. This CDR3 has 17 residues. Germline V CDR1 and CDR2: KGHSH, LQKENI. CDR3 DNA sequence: TGTGCCAGCTCATCCGACAGCAACCTCTATTTGAACACTGAAGCTTTCTTT. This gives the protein CASSSDSNLYLNTEAFF.

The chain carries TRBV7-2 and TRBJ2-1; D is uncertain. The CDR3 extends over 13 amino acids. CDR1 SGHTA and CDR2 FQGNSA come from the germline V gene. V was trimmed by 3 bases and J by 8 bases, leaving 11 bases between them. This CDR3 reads CASSFYSSDEQFF. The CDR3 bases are TGTGCCAGCAGCTTTTACTCGAGTGATGAGCAGTTCTTC.

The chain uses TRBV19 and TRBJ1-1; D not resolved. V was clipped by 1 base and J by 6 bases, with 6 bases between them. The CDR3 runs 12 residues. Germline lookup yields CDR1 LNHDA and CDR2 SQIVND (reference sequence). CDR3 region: CASSIAPPEAFF. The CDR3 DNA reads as TGTGCCAGTAGTATAGCCCCCCCTGAAGCTTTCTTT.

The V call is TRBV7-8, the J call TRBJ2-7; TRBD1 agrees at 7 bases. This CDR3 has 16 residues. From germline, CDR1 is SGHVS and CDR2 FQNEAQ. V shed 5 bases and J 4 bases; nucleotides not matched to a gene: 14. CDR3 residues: CASSARDRPIGYEQYF. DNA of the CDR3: TGTGCCAGCAGCGCCAGGGACAGACCAATTGGTTACGAGCAGTACTTC.

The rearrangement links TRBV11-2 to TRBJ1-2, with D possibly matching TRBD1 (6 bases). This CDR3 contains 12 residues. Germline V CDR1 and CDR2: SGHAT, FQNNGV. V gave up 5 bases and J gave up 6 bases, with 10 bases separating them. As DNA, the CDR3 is TGTGCCAGCAGCATTACAGGGAATGGCTACACCTTC. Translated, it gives CASSITGNGYTF.

CDR3 protein: CASSLPRDRMIYSNQPQHF. The CDR3 DNA follows: TGTGCCAGCAGCCTCCCACGGGACAGGATGATTTATAGCAATCAGCCCCAGCATTTT. The chain carries TRBV28 and TRBJ1-5; 8 bases align to TRBD1. Looked up from germline, CDR1 is MDHEN and CDR2 is SYDVKM. The V gene end was trimmed by 6 bases and the J gene end by 0 bases; junction bases not matched to a gene: 16. The CDR3 covers 19 residues.

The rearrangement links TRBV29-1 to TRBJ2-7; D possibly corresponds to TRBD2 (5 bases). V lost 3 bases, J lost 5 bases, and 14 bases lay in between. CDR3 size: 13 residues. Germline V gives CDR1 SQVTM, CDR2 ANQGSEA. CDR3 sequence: CSVDGVRPNEQYF. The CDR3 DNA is TGCAGCGTTGACGGGGTAAGGCCGAACGAGCAGTACTTC.

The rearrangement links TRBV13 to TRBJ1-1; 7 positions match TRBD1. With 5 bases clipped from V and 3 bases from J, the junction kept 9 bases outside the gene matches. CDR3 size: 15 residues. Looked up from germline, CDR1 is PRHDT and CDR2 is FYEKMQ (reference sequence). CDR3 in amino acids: CASSQSTGADTEAFF. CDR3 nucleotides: TGTGCCAGCAGCCAATCCACAGGGGCGGACACTGAAGCTTTCTTT.

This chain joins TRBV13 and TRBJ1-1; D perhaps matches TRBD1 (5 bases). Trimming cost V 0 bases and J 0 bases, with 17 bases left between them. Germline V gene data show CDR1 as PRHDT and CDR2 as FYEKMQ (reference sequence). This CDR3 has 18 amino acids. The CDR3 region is CASSLGADQGNMNTEAFF. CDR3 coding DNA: TGTGCCAGCAGCTTAGGGGCCGACCAGGGAAATATGAACACTGAAGCTTTCTTT.

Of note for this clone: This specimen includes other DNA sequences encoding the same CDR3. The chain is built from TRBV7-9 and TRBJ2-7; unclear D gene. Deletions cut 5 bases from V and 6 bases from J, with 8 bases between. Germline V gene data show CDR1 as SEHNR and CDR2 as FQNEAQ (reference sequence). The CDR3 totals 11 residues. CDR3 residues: CASSPGGEQYF. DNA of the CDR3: TGTGCCAGCAGCCCTGGCGGCGAGCAGTACTTC. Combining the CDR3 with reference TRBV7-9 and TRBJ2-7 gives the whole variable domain DTGVSQNPRHKITKRGQNVTFRCDPISEHNRLYWYRQTLGQGPEFLTYFQNEAQLEKSRLLSDRFSAERPKGSFSTLEIQRTEQGDSAMYLCASSPGGEQYFGPGTRLTVT.

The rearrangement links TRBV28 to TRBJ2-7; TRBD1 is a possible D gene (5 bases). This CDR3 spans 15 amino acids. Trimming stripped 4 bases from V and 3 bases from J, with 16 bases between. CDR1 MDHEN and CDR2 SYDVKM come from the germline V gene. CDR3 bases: TGTGCCAGCAGTTCCCCCCTCTCTGACAGCTACGAGCAGTACTTC. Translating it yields CASSSPLSDSYEQYF.

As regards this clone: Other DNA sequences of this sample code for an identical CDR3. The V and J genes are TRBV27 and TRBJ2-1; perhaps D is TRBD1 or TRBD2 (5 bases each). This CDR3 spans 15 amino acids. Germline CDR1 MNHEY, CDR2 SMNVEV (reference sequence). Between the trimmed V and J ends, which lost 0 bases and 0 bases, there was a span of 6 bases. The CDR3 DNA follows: TGTGCCAGCAGTTTATCTGGGGGCTCCTACAATGAGCAGTTCTTC. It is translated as CASSLSGGSYNEQFF.

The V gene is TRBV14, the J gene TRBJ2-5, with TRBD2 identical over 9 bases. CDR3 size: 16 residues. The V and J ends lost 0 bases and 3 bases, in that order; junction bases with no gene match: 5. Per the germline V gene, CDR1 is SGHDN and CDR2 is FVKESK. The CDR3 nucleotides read TGTGCCAGCAGCCAAGATTGGCTAGCGGGAAAAGAGACCCAGTACTTC. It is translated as CASSQDWLAGKETQYF.

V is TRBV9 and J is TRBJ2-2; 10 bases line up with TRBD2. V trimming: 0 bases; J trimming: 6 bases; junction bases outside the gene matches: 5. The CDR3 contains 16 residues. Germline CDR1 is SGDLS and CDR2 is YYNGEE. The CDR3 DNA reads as TGTGCCAGCAGCGTAGGGGTGCTAGCGGGAGCCGGGGAGCTGTTTTTT. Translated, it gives CASSVGVLAGAGELFF.

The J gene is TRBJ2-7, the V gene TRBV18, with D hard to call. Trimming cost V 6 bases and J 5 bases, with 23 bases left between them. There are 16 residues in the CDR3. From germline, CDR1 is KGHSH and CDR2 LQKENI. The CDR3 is CASSPTWAVEWDEQYF. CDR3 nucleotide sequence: TGTGCCAGCTCCCCGACGTGGGCCGTAGAGTGGGACGAGCAGTACTTC.

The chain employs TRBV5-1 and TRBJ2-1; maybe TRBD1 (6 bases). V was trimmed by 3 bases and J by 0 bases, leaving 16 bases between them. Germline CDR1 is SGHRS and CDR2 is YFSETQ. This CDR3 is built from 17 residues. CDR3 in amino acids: CASSSTIDRTSYNEQFF. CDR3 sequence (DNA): TGCGCCAGCAGCTCCACCATAGACAGGACCTCCTACAATGAGCAGTTCTTC.

The chain's CDR3 is CAISVTSGEVGGQYF. CDR3 nucleotide sequence: TGTGCCATCAGTGTCACTAGCGGGGAGGTTGGGGGCCAGTACTTC. The chain combines TRBV10-3 with TRBJ2-5, with TRBD2 identical over 10 bases. Trimming removed 4 bases from V and 10 bases from J; junction bases left unmatched: 12. The germline gives CDR1 ENHRY, CDR2 SYGVKD. The CDR3 spans 15 residues.

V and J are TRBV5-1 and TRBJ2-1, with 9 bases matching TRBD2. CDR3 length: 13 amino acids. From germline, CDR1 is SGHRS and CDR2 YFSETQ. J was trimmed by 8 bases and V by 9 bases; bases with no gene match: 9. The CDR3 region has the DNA TGCGCCACCTCGCGGGGGGGCGGCGATGAGCAGTTCTTC. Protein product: CATSRGGGDEQFF.

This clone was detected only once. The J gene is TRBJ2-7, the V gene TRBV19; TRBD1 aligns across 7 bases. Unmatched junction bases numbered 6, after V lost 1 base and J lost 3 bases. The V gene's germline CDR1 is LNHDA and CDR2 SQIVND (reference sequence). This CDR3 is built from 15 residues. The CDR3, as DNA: TGTGCCAGTAGTATAGGACAGGGAACCATCTACGAGCAGTACTTC. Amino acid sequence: CASSIGQGTIYEQYF.

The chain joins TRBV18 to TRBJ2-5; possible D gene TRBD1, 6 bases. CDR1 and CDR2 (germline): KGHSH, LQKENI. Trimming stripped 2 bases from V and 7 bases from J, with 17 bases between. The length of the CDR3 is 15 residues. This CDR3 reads CASSPITGRPGTQYF. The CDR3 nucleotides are TGTGCCAGCTCACCAATTACAGGGAGACCAGGGACCCAGTACTTC.

The CDR3 DNA follows: TGTGCCAGCAGCTTGGGGGAAACGGGCACTGAAGCTTTCTTT. Its protein product is CASSLGETGTEAFF. The V gene is TRBV5-4, the J gene TRBJ1-1, with D unclear. The germline gives CDR1 SGHNT, CDR2 YYREEE (reference sequence). The CDR3 loop spans 14 amino acids. V was shortened by 0 bases and J by 4 bases, with 10 bases between the two germline ends.